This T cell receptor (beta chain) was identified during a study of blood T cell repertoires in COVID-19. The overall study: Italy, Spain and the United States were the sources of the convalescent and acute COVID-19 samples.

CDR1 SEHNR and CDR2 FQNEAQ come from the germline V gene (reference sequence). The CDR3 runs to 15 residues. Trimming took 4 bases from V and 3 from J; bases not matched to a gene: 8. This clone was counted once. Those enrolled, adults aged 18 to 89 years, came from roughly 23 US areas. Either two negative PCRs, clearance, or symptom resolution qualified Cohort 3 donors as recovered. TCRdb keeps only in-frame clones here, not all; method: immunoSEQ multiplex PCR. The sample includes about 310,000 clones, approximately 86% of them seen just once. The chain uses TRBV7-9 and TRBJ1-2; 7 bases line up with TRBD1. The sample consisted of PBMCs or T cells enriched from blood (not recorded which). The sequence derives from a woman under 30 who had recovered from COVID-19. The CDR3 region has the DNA TGTGCCAGCAGCTCACCAGTAACAGGGGACTATGGCTACACCTTC. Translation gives CASSSPVTGDYGYTF.